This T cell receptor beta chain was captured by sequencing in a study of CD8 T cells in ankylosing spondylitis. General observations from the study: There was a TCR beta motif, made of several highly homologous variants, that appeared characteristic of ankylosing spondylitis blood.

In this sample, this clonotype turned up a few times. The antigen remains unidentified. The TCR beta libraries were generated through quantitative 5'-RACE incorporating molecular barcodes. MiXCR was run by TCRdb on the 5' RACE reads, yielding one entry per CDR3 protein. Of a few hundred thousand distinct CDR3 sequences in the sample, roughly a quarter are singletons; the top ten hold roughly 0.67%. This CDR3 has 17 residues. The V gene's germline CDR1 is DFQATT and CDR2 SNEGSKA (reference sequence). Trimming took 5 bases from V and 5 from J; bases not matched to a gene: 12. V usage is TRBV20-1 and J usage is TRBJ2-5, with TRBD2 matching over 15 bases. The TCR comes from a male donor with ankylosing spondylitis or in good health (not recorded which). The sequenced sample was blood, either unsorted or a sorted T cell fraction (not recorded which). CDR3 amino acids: CSAQWGLAGGDLETQYF. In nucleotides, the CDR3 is TGCAGTGCTCAATGGGGACTAGCGGGGGGTGACCTTGAGACCCAGTACTTC.